The T cell receptor beta chain described here comes from a study of spatial heterogeneity in lung cancer. The overall study: A consistent excess of beta-chain over alpha-chain sequences was detected.

One entry per CDR3 protein results from TCRdb running MiXCR on the 5' RACE reads. The sample shows about 38,000 distinct CDR3 sequences, around 7.6% of them seen only once. This CDR3 has 14 residues. The germline gives CDR1 SGHRS, CDR2 YFSETQ. Trimming removed 3 bases from V and 2 bases from J; junction bases left unmatched: 4. Time point: blood at routine non-recurrence follow-up after resection. This clonotype was detected many times. The receptor comes from a male donor with early-stage non-small cell lung cancer. The source material was PBMCs, sampled at follow-up. This chain connects TRBV5-1 to TRBJ2-5; 7 bases are shared with TRBD1. This CDR3 is CASSYTGVQETQYF. The DNA for the CDR3 is TGCGCCAGCAGCTATACAGGGGTTCAAGAGACCCAGTACTTC.